A single sample is the source of the 31 T cell receptor beta chains below, sequenced in a study of cytomegalovirus exposure and HLA in healthy donors. PCR amplification relied on 60 Vbeta primers (plus 13 Jbeta primers). Profiled with immunoSEQ multiplex PCR; TCRdb holds only in-frame clones, not every one. This sample has 160,000 or so clones; over 80% occur once, and the top ten carry less than 2%. Sequencing used PBMCs. The receptors were gathered from a woman aged 18-35 years in good health and CMV-seronegative.

The J gene is TRBJ2-1, the V gene TRBV4-1; 10 nucleotides line up with TRBD2. Germline values: CDR1 MGHRA, CDR2 YSYEKL. V trimming: 4 bases; J trimming: 10 bases; junction bases outside the gene matches: 10. This CDR3 is 15 amino acids long. In DNA, the CDR3 is TGCGCCAGCAGCCCCGCGAGCGGGGGGGCTCGGGAGCAGTTCTTC. Encoded protein: CASSPASGGAREQFF.

The genes are TRBV6-1 and TRBJ2-5; a possible D gene is TRBD1 (5 bases). The J call may be mistaken, given a closer DNA end match to TRBJ2-7. The germline V gene encodes CDR1 MNHNS and CDR2 SASEGT. The CDR3 totals 14 residues. CDR3 in DNA: TGTGCCAGCACAGGGTCCCCCCCGACTTACGAGCAGTACTTC. Protein product: CASTGSPPTYEQYF.

J is TRBJ2-5 and V is TRBV19; 10 bases fit TRBD2. This CDR3 comprises 15 residues. CDR1 LNHDA and CDR2 SQIVND come from the germline V gene (reference sequence). Trimming at V came to 7 bases and at J to 8 bases, leaving 13 bases not matched to a gene. The DNA of the CDR3 is TGTGCCAGTACTCCTTCAGCGGGGGGGGGACTTACCCAGTACTTC. Translated, it gives CASTPSAGGGLTQYF.

The CDR3 protein is CASSFSGPSYF. The CDR3 DNA sequence: TGTGCCAGCAGTTTTTCAGGTCCCTCGTACTTC. The V call is TRBV2, the J call TRBJ2-7; D uncertain. V lost 5 bases and J 12 bases, leaving 14 bases between the germline ends. The CDR3 is made up of 11 amino acids. Germline V lookup: CDR1 SNHLY, CDR2 FYNNEI.

V gene TRBV5-1 combines with J gene TRBJ2-1, with 11 bases matching TRBD2. Trimming removed 4 bases from V and 5 bases from J; junction bases left unmatched: 8. Germline V gives CDR1 SGHRS, CDR2 YFSETQ. The CDR3 contains 16 residues. CDR3 region: CASSVLAGGSDNEQFF. In DNA form, the CDR3 reads TGCGCCAGCAGCGTTCTAGCGGGGGGTTCGGACAATGAGCAGTTCTTC.

CDR3 nucleotides: TGTGCCATCAGTGAGTCGGAAGTAATCAGGGGCAATGAGCAGTTCTTC. It translates to CAISESEVIRGNEQFF. The chain has TRBV10-3 and TRBJ2-1; D may be TRBD1 (6 bases). V was pared by 0 bases and J by 6 bases, with 15 bases between. From germline, CDR1 is ENHRY and CDR2 SYGVKD. The CDR3 consists of 16 residues.

CDR3: CASSHPGTANTEAFF. The CDR3, as DNA: TGCGCCAGCAGCCACCCCGGGACAGCTAACACTGAAGCTTTCTTT. V usage is TRBV4-1 and J usage is TRBJ1-1, with 7 nucleotides matching TRBD1. This CDR3 has 15 amino acids. The germline V gene has CDR1 MGHRA and CDR2 YSYEKL. Unmatched junction bases numbered 6, after V lost 3 bases and J lost 2 bases.

The chain carries TRBV29-1 and TRBJ1-5, with a weak D call TRBD1 (6 bases). V was pared by 8 bases and J by 0 bases, with 14 bases between. The CDR3 has 14 amino acids. Germline V gene lookup returns CDR1 SQVTM and CDR2 ANQGSEA. The CDR3 loop reads CSITMDSSNQPQHF. The CDR3 DNA is TGCAGCATAACGATGGACAGTAGCAATCAGCCCCAGCATTTT.

This rearrangement joins TRBV28 to TRBJ1-3, with 7 bases aligning to TRBD1. Germline CDR1 and CDR2: MDHEN and SYDVKM. CDR3 length: 13 residues. With 10 bases clipped from V and 4 bases from J, the junction kept 7 bases outside the gene matches. In nucleotides, the CDR3 is TGTGCCACCTGGGACAGACCCGGAAACACCATATATTTT. Protein: CATWDRPGNTIYF.

This clone was seen a single time. This chain connects TRBV7-3 to TRBJ1-2; 8 bases are a match to TRBD1. Per the germline V gene, CDR1 is SGHTA and CDR2 is FQGTGA. The V gene end was trimmed by 6 bases and the J gene end by 2 bases; junction bases not matched to a gene: 11. The CDR3 covers 16 residues. CDR3 in amino acids: CASRNKGTGTNYGYTF. As DNA, the CDR3 is TGTGCCAGCAGGAACAAGGGGACAGGCACAAACTATGGCTACACCTTC.

The chain employs TRBV4-2 and TRBJ1-1; tentatively, D is TRBD1 (6 bases). The CDR3 loop spans 15 amino acids. The V and J ends lost 0 bases and 4 bases respectively, with 12 bases between them. Germline assignment: CDR1 LGHNA and CDR2 YNFKEQ. Here the CDR3 reads CASSQDYGRGTEAFF. DNA for the CDR3: TGTGCCAGCAGCCAAGATTATGGCAGGGGCACTGAAGCTTTCTTT.

The V gene is TRBV2, the J gene TRBJ2-1, with 8 positions matching TRBD1. The CDR3 runs to 13 residues. V was clipped by 4 bases and J by 5 bases; unmatched bases: 1. Germline CDR1 and CDR2: SNHLY and FYNNEI. CDR3 sequence: CASSVTGDNEQFF. Here the CDR3 DNA reads TGTGCCAGCAGTGTGACAGGGGACAATGAGCAGTTCTTC. The whole variable domain, filled in from reference TRBV2 and TRBJ2-1, reads EPEVTQTPSHQVTQMGQEVILRCVPISNHLYFYWYRQILGQKVEFLVSFYNNEISEKSEIFDDQFSVERPDGSNFTLKIRSTKLEDSAMYFCASSVTGDNEQFFGPGTRLTVL.

The gene calls are TRBV2 and TRBJ2-7; 7 nucleotides agree with TRBD2. J was trimmed by 1 base and V by 5 bases; bases with no gene match: 11. The germline V gene encodes CDR1 SNHLY and CDR2 FYNNEI. This CDR3 is built from 16 residues. CDR3 protein: CASSLGRARGSYEQYF. CDR3 nucleotides: TGTGCCAGCAGTCTGGGGAGGGCCCGAGGATCCTACGAGCAGTACTTC.

The chain has TRBV6-1 and TRBJ1-5, with 8 positions matching TRBD1. CDR1 is MNHNS and CDR2 is SASEGT in the germline V gene. With V trimmed by 5 bases and J by 7 bases, 4 bases remained unmatched. The CDR3 length is 13 residues. The CDR3, as DNA: TGTGCCAGCAGTCAGGGGGCTTGGCAGCCCCAGCATTTT. Its protein is CASSQGAWQPQHF.

The rearrangement joins TRBV5-5 to TRBJ1-2; D might be TRBD1 (6 bases). The ends were cut back, 6 bases at V and 5 bases at J, with 23 bases in the middle. The CDR3 contains 16 residues. Germline V CDR1 and CDR2: SGHKS, YYEKEE (reference sequence). The CDR3 nucleotides read TGTGCCAGCACCTCGAACCCTTCGTATCAGGGGTATGGCTACACCTTC. It translates to CASTSNPSYQGYGYTF.

In nucleotides, the CDR3 is TGTGCCAGCAGTGAACCCAAGACAGGGTACTCTGGAAACACCATATATTTT. This translates into CASSEPKTGYSGNTIYF. The chain combines TRBV6-1 with TRBJ1-3, with 7 nucleotides matching TRBD1. CDR3 length: 17 residues. Germline values: CDR1 MNHNS, CDR2 SASEGT. The V gene end was trimmed by 2 bases and the J gene end by 0 bases; junction bases not matched to a gene: 7.

V is TRBV27 and J is TRBJ1-1; 7 bases map to TRBD1. With 5 bases clipped from V and 0 bases from J, the junction kept 9 bases outside the gene matches. This CDR3 is built from 16 residues. Germline lookup yields CDR1 MNHEY and CDR2 SMNVEV (reference sequence). The CDR3 here is CASSLSTDRMNTEAFF. The CDR3 bases are TGTGCCAGCAGTCTCTCAACGGACAGGATGAACACTGAAGCTTTCTTT.

The chain is built from TRBV4-1 and TRBJ1-2; 8 bases are shared with TRBD1. Germline-derived CDR1 and CDR2 are MGHRA and YSYEKL. With V trimmed by 3 bases and J by 4 bases, 10 bases remained unmatched. This CDR3 has 16 amino acids. Here the CDR3 DNA reads TGCGCCAGCAGCCAGGGGACAGGAGGCCTTTTCTATGGCTACACCTTC. Translation: CASSQGTGGLFYGYTF.

The V and J genes are TRBV10-3 and TRBJ2-1; 9 bases agree with TRBD2. Unmatched junction bases numbered 3, after V lost 4 bases and J lost 2 bases. The germline V gene encodes CDR1 ENHRY and CDR2 SYGVKD. CDR3 length: 15 amino acids. CDR3 sequence reads: CAISVGGGAYNEQFF. CDR3 nucleotide sequence: TGTGCCATCAGTGTCGGCGGGGGGGCCTACAATGAGCAGTTCTTC.

The chain combines TRBV15 with TRBJ1-1, with D hard to call. V was pared by 1 base and J by 2 bases, with 8 bases between. This CDR3 is built from 14 residues. Germline V CDR1 and CDR2: LNHNV, YYDKDF (reference sequence). CDR3 nucleotide sequence: TGTGCCACCAGCAGAGGGACGGGAAACACTGAAGCTTTCTTT. As protein: CATSRGTGNTEAFF.

The chain couples TRBV10-1 to TRBJ1-4; D is undetermined. The germline V gene encodes CDR1 WNHNN and CDR2 SYGVQD (reference sequence). Trimming stripped 3 bases from V and 10 bases from J, with 12 bases between. There are 13 residues in the CDR3. Here the CDR3 reads CASSDTTGRKLFF. The CDR3 nucleotides are TGCGCCAGCAGTGATACCACGGGTAGAAAACTGTTTTTT.

Concerning this clone: The junction departs from germline at one end; a sequencing error may be responsible. This rearrangement joins TRBV19 to TRBJ2-4; D call uncertain. Germline lookup yields CDR1 LNHDA and CDR2 SQIVND (reference sequence). The CDR3 extends over 15 amino acids. The CDR3 here is CASSVQTWAKNSQYF. The CDR3 DNA is TGTGCCAGTAGTGTGCAAACGTGGGCCAAAAACAGTCAGTACTTC. The full variable domain, with the rest looked up from reference TRBV19 and TRBJ2-4, is DGGITQSPKYLFRKEGQNVTLSCEQNLNHDAMYWYRQDPGQGLRLIYYSQIVNDFQKGDIAEGYSVSREKKESFPLTVTSAQKNPTAFYLCASSVQTWAKNSQYFGAGTRLSVL.

This clone appeared once. J is TRBJ1-5 and V is TRBV5-6; D remains ambiguous. The length of the CDR3 is 15 residues. V gave up 2 bases and J gave up 4 bases, with 13 bases separating them. The germline V gene has CDR1 SGHDT and CDR2 YYEEEE. The CDR3: CASSFHKAGNQPQHF. In nucleotides, the CDR3 is TGTGCCAGCAGCTTCCATAAGGCGGGGAATCAGCCCCAGCATTTT.

This clone was picked up a small number of times. The J gene is TRBJ2-1, the V gene TRBV19, with 9 bases lining up with TRBD1. The germline gives CDR1 LNHDA, CDR2 SQIVND (reference sequence). The CDR3 spans 14 residues. V dropped 9 bases and J dropped 3; count of bases not matched to a gene: 6. CDR3 in amino acids: CASRGDRVYNEQFF. DNA of the CDR3: TGTGCCAGCCGAGGGGACAGGGTCTACAATGAGCAGTTCTTC.

The chain combines TRBV10-3 with TRBJ2-3, with 8 bases identical to TRBD2. The V segment lost 4 bases and the J segment 2 bases; nucleotides outside the gene matches: 17. Germline V CDR1 and CDR2: ENHRY, SYGVKD. This CDR3 spans 19 amino acids. CDR3 bases: TGTGCCATCAGTGCGGACCGGGGGGGCCTGTGGATAAACACAGATACGCAGTATTTT. Residues: CAISADRGGLWINTDTQYF.

The chain couples TRBV15 to TRBJ2-1, with D possibly being TRBD2 (6 bases). Germline V gives CDR1 LNHNV, CDR2 YYDKDF (reference sequence). The V end was cut by 0 bases, the J end by 7 bases, with 19 bases between. The CDR3 is made up of 17 amino acids. CDR3 bases: TGTGCCACCAGCAGAGATATCGGGACTGAATGGGAAAATGAGCAGTTCTTC. It is translated as CATSRDIGTEWENEQFF.

V gene TRBV29-1 combines with J gene TRBJ2-5, with 8 nucleotides matching TRBD1. The germline CDR1 and CDR2 sequences are SQVTM and ANQGSEA. The CDR3 is 14 amino acids. J lost 4 bases, V lost 0 bases, and 4 bases had no gene match. The CDR3 loop is CSVEDRGRVETQYF. The CDR3, as DNA: TGCAGCGTTGAAGACAGGGGGCGGGTAGAGACCCAGTACTTC.

The gene calls are TRBV2 and TRBJ1-2; D not certain. The germline V gene encodes CDR1 SNHLY and CDR2 FYNNEI. The V and J ends lost 4 bases and 8 bases respectively, with 17 bases between them. The CDR3 sequence is 14 residues long. The CDR3 coding sequence is TGTGCCAGCAGTGCGAGCGGAACCGCAACGGGCTACACCTTC. Translation: CASSASGTATGYTF.

The chain carries TRBV6-1 and TRBJ1-6; D is ambiguous. Trimming removed 1 base at V and 0 bases at J, with 10 bases between. Germline V CDR1 and CDR2: MNHNS, SASEGT. The CDR3 totals 17 residues. CDR3 in DNA: TGTGCCAGCAGTGAAGAGACATTGAGCTCCTATAATTCACCCCTCCACTTT. Encoded protein: CASSEETLSSYNSPLHF.

The chain is built from TRBV7-2 and TRBJ2-5, with 8 nucleotides matching TRBD2. Germline-derived CDR1 and CDR2 are SGHTA and FQGNSA. V was pared by 5 bases and J by 7 bases, with 12 bases of the junction left unmatched. This CDR3 contains 15 residues. The CDR3 is CASSVQIGGEGTQYF. CDR3 bases: TGTGCCAGCAGCGTACAAATCGGGGGGGAAGGGACCCAGTACTTC. The complete variable domain, with remaining parts taken from reference TRBV7-2 and TRBJ2-5, reads GAGVSQSPSNKVTEKGKDVELRCDPISGHTALYWYRQSLGQGLEFLIYFQGNSAPDKSGLPSDRFSAERTGGSVSTLTIQRTQQEDSAVYLCASSVQIGGEGTQYFGPGTRLLVL.

CDR3 residues: CASSPRAGSNSPLHF. CDR3 bases: TGTGCCAGCTCACCCCGCGCGGGTAGCAATTCACCCCTCCACTTT. The gene calls are TRBV18 and TRBJ1-6; the D is unclear. Germline CDR1 KGHSH, CDR2 LQKENI. The CDR3 has 15 amino acids. Deletions cut 3 bases from V and 7 bases from J, with 13 bases between. The full variable domain, completed using reference TRBV18 and TRBJ1-6, is NAGVMQNPRHLVRRRGQEARLRCSPMKGHSHVYWYRQLPEEGLKFMVYLQKENIIDESGMPKERFSAEFPKEGPSILRIQQVVRGDSAAYFCASSPRAGSNSPLHFGNGTRLTVT.